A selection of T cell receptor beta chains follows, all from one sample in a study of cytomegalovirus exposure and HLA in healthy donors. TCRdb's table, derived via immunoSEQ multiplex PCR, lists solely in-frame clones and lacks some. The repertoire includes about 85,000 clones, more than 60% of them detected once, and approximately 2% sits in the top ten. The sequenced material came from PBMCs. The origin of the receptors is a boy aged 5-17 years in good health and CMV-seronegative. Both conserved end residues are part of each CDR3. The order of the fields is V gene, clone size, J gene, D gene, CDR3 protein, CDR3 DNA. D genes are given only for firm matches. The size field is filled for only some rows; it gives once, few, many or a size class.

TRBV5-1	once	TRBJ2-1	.	CASSFRRPGDEQFF	TGCGCCAGCAGCTTTAGACGACCCGGGGATGAGCAGTTCTTC
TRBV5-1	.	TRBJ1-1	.	CASSLSAGTEAFF	TGCGCCAGCAGCTTGTCGGCGGGGACTGAAGCTTTCTTT
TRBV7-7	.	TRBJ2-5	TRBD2	CASSSSGVIETQYF	TGTGCTAGCAGCAGTAGCGGGGTTATCGAGACCCAGTACTTC
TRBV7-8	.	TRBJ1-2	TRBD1	CASSLSRDRAFWGYTF	TGTGCCAGCAGCTTGTCTCGGGACAGGGCTTTTTGGGGCTACACCTTC
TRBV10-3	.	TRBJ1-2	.	CAISEPDRLGAFFYGYTF	TGTGCCATCAGTGAGCCGGATCGGCTGGGGGCTTTCTTCTATGGCTACACCTTC
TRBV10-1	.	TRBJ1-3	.	CASSRGNTIYF	TGCGCCAGCAGCCGGGGAAACACCATATATTTT
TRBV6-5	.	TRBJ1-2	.	CASSQQGGYGYTF	TGTGCCAGCAGTCAGCAGGGAGGTTATGGCTACACCTTC
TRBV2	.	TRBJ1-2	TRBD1	CASSVRGGYTF	TGTGCCAGCAGTGTCAGGGGGGGCTACACCTTC
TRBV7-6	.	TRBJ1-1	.	CASSLAPTGTDTEAFF	TGTGCCAGCAGCTTAGCCCCTACAGGGACGGACACTGAAGCTTTCTTT
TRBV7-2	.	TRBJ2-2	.	CAIPSDTGELFF	TGTGCCATCCCATCGGACACCGGGGAGCTGTTTTTT
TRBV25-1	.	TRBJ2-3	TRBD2	CATLAGAGTQYF	TGTGCCACACTAGCGGGGGCAGGTACGCAGTATTTT
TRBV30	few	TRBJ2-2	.	CAWSMGTDGELFF	TGTGCCTGGAGTATGGGCACCGACGGGGAGCTGTTTTTT
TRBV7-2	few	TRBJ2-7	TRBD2	CASSRRWTSGSYEQYF	TGTGCCAGCAGCCGACGGTGGACTAGCGGTTCCTACGAGCAGTACTTC
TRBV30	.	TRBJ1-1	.	CAWMQGMNTEAFF	TGTGCCTGGATGCAGGGTATGAACACTGAAGCTTTCTTT
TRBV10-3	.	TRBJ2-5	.	CAISESGQAETQYF	TGTGCCATCAGTGAGTCGGGACAAGCGGAGACCCAGTACTTC
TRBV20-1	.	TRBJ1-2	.	CSALFYYGYTF	TGCAGTGCCCTGTTCTACTATGGCTACACCTTC
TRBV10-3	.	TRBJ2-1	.	CAISESSGVGDEQFF	TGTGCCATCAGTGAGTCATCAGGGGTAGGCGATGAGCAGTTCTTC
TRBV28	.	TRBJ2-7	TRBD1	CASSGTGTATYEQYF	TGTGCCAGCAGTGGAACCGGGACAGCCACCTACGAGCAGTACTTC
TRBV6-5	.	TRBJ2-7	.	CASRPDSYEQYF	TGTGCCAGCAGACCCGACTCCTACGAGCAGTACTTC
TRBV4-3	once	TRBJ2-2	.	CASSQDHSNTGELFF	TGCGCCAGCAGCCAAGATCACTCGAACACCGGGGAGCTGTTTTTT
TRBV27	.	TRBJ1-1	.	CASWGLMNTEAFF	TGTGCCAGCTGGGGCCTCATGAACACTGAAGCTTTCTTT
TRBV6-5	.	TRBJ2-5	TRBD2	CASSRGLAGAETQYF	TGTGCCAGCAGTAGGGGACTAGCGGGAGCTGAGACCCAGTACTTC
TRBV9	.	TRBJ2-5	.	CASSVSTGVEETQYF	TGTGCCAGCAGCGTCTCTACGGGAGTAGAAGAGACCCAGTACTTC
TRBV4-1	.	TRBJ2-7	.	CASSQVLPGSRGYEQYF	TGCGCCAGCAGCCAAGTTCTCCCCGGGTCGCGGGGTTACGAGCAGTACTTC
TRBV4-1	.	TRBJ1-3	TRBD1	CASSQDRRQGAGNTIYF	TGCGCCAGCAGCCAAGATAGGCGTCAGGGGGCTGGAAACACCATATATTTT
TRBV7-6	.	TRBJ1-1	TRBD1	CASSSGQPNTEAFF	TGTGCCAGCAGCTCGGGACAGCCGAACACTGAAGCTTTCTTT
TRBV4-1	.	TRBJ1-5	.	CASNERGGRQPQHF	TGCGCCAGCAACGAGAGGGGGGGTCGGCAGCCCCAGCATTTT
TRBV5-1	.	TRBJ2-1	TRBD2	CASSSSGGDYNEQFF	TGCGCCAGCAGCTCTAGCGGGGGCGATTACAATGAGCAGTTCTTC
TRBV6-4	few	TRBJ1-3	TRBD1	CASSDSDRSSGNTIYF	TGTGCCAGCAGTGACTCGGACAGGTCCTCTGGAAACACCATATATTTT
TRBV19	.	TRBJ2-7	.	CASRAGTNIDSYEQYF	TGTGCCAGTAGAGCCGGGACAAACATAGACTCCTACGAGCAGTACTTC
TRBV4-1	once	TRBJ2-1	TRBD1	CASSYPGQGIGEQFF	TGCGCCAGCAGCTACCCGGGACAGGGGATCGGTGAGCAGTTCTTC
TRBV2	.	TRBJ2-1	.	CASRNKLGAGNEQFF	TGTGCCAGCAGAAATAAGCTCGGGGCGGGGAATGAGCAGTTCTTC
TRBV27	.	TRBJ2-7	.	CASSYSNSYEQYF	TGTGCCAGCAGTTACTCGAACTCCTACGAGCAGTACTTC
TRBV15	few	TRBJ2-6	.	CATSRETGTGANVLTF	TGTGCCACCAGCAGGGAAACAGGGACCGGGGCCAACGTCCTGACTTTC
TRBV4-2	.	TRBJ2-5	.	CASSQGGRDQETQYF	TGTGCCAGCAGCCAAGGGGGCAGAGACCAAGAGACCCAGTACTTC
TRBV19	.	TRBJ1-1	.	CASGRQGLNTEAFF	TGTGCCAGTGGCCGCCAGGGCCTGAACACTGAAGCTTTCTTT
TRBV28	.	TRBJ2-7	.	CASSFPNEQYF	TGTGCCAGCAGTTTTCCCAACGAGCAGTACTTC
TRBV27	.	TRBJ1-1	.	CASSDSGRNTEAFF	TGTGCCAGCAGCGACTCCGGGAGGAACACTGAAGCTTTCTTT
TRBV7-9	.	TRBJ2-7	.	CASSLQNSYEQYF	TGTGCCAGCAGCTTGCAGAATTCCTACGAGCAGTACTTC
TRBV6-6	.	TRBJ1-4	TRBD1	CASSEDRVAEKLFF	TGTGCCAGCAGTGAGGACAGGGTCGCTGAAAAACTGTTTTTT
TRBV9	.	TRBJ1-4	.	CASSANEGWGEEKLFF	TGTGCCAGCAGCGCCAACGAGGGGTGGGGGGAAGAAAAACTGTTTTTT
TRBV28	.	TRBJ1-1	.	CASSLGGAEAFF	TGTGCCAGCAGTCTGGGGGGGGCTGAAGCTTTCTTT
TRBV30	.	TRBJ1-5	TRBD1	CAWSKGTASNQPQHF	TGTGCCTGGAGTAAAGGGACAGCCAGCAATCAGCCCCAGCATTTT
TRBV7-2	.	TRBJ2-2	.	CASSLSAVRTGELFF	TGTGCCAGCAGCTTAAGTGCAGTGAGGACCGGGGAGCTGTTTTTT
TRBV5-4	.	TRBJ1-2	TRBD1	CASSLGRGLDGYTF	TGTGCCAGCAGCTTGGGCAGGGGGCTCGATGGCTACACCTTC
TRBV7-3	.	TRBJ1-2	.	CASTRRASRGGYTF	TGTGCCAGCACCCGCCGGGCGTCCAGGGGTGGCTACACCTTC
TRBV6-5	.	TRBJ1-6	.	CASSSRDTYNSPLHF	TGTGCCAGCAGTTCCCGGGACACCTATAATTCACCCCTCCACTTT
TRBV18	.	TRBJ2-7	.	CASSPALGSYEQYF	TGTGCCAGCTCACCAGCCCTCGGGTCCTACGAGCAGTACTTC
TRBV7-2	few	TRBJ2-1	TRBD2	CASSQTSGRASEQFF	TGTGCCAGCAGCCAGACTAGCGGGAGGGCCAGTGAGCAGTTCTTC
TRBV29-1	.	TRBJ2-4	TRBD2	CSAESPGTSGGLAKNIQYF	TGCAGCGCCGAATCACCCGGGACTAGCGGGGGGTTAGCCAAAAACATTCAGTACTTC
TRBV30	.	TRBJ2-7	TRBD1	CAWSEGARYEQYF	TGTGCCTGGAGTGAGGGGGCGCGGTACGAGCAGTACTTC
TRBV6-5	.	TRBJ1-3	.	CASRTSADTIYF	TGTGCCAGCAGGACCAGTGCGGACACCATATATTTT
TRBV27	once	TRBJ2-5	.	CASSLSRVETQYF	TGTGCCAGCAGTTTATCCAGGGTAGAGACCCAGTACTTC